The 8 T cell receptor beta chains given below trace back to one sample, sequenced in a study of blood T cells in healthy people across ages. Primers used in a second PCR of about 7 to 12 cycles were a sample-barcoded 5' primer and a J-beta primer mix. Via MiXCR, TCRdb re-called the 5' RACE reads, giving one row per CDR3 protein. Of 780,000 or so distinct CDR3 sequences detected, around half appear once; the ten largest clones hold 40% to 50%. Sequenced input: blood. These receptor sequences come from a man older than 75 in good health.

This rearrangement joins TRBV20-1 to TRBJ1-2, with TRBD1 matching over 7 bases. Germline trimming cut 5 bases from V and 4 bases from J; bases unmatched to any gene: 7. The CDR3 is made up of 13 amino acids. Germline loops: CDR1 DFQATT, CDR2 SNEGSKA (reference sequence). CDR3 in amino acids: CSAASRGVYGYTF. The CDR3 DNA sequence: TGCAGTGCTGCATCCAGGGGGGTCTATGGCTACACCTTC.

The table lists this clonotype with a few counts. V gene TRBV10-1 combines with J gene TRBJ1-1; tentative D call: TRBD1 (5 bases). Trimming stripped 5 bases from V and 4 bases from J, with 11 bases between. The germline gives CDR1 WNHNN, CDR2 SYGVQD (reference sequence). The CDR3 contains 13 residues. CDR3 sequence: CASSRDVLTEAFF. The CDR3 coding sequence is TGCGCCAGCAGTAGGGACGTGCTCACTGAAGCTTTCTTT.

The chain has TRBV7-2 and TRBJ2-5; maybe TRBD1 (6 bases). The V and J ends lost 5 bases and 5 bases respectively, with 15 bases between them. Germline V lookup: CDR1 SGHTA, CDR2 FQGNSA. This CDR3 contains 14 residues. CDR3 bases: TGTGCCAGCAGCCCCTATGGGGGCGGGGAGACCCAGTACTTC. It is translated as CASSPYGGGETQYF.

This clonotype was seen at least ten times. This chain links TRBV20-1 with TRBJ1-2, with TRBD1 matching 8 bases. The CDR3 covers 13 residues. CDR1 DFQATT and CDR2 SNEGSKA come from the germline V gene (reference sequence). Trimming cost V 5 bases and J 6 bases; bases outside gene matches: 8. This chain's CDR3 is CSAGQTGDDGYTF. CDR3 nucleotide sequence: TGCAGTGCTGGACAGACAGGGGACGATGGCTACACCTTC.

This chain joins TRBV5-1 and TRBJ2-1; 7 nucleotides align to TRBD2. Trimming took 5 bases from V and 7 from J; bases not matched to a gene: 3. Germline CDR1 SGHRS, CDR2 YFSETQ. CDR3 size: 12 residues. The CDR3 is CASRAGFNEQFF. The CDR3 region has the DNA TGCGCCAGCAGAGCGGGGTTTAATGAGCAGTTCTTC.

The chain combines TRBV9 with TRBJ2-5, with 9 nucleotides matching TRBD2. The CDR3 runs 16 residues. The V gene's germline CDR1 is SGDLS and CDR2 YYNGEE. V gave up 4 bases and J gave up 3 bases; unmatched junction bases: 10. The CDR3 region is CASSSQTSGGKETQYF. In DNA, the CDR3 is TGTGCCAGCAGCTCCCAGACTAGCGGAGGTAAAGAGACCCAGTACTTC.

The chain is built from TRBV4-1 and TRBJ2-1, with a weak D call TRBD1 (5 bases). The germline V and J ends were trimmed by 0 bases and 9 bases, with 15 bases remaining between them. Looked up from germline, CDR1 is MGHRA and CDR2 is YSYEKL. CDR3 size: 15 residues. The CDR3 reads CASSQDSVGLGEQFF. The CDR3 DNA reads TGCGCCAGCAGCCAAGATAGTGTGGGGCTAGGTGAGCAGTTCTTC.

The chain couples TRBV5-4 to TRBJ2-7; 14 bases match TRBD2. CDR1 SGHNT and CDR2 YYREEE come from the germline V gene (reference sequence). The CDR3 totals 18 residues. The trim removed 4 bases at V and 0 bases at J, leaving 9 bases unmatched. CDR3 coding DNA: TGTGCCAGCAGCATGAGACTAGCGGGAGGGTCAAGCTCCTACGAGCAGTACTTC. Amino acid sequence: CASSMRLAGGSSSYEQYF.